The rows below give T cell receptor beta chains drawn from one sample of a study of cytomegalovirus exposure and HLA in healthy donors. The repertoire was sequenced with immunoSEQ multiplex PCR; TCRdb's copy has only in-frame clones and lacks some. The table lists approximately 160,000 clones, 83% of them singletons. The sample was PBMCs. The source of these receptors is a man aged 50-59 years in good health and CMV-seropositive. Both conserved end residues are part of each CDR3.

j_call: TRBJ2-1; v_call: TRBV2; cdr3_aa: CASSDSGGVPEQFF
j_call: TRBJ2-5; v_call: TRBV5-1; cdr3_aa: CASSLAGTEGGTQYF
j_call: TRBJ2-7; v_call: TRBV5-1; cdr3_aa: CASSTWTGGVLNYEQYF
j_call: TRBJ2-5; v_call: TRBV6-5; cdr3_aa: CASSLLAGGGTQYF
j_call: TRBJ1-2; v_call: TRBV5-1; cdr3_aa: CASSLAGTPDGYTF
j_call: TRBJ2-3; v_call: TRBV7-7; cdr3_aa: CASSPHSGRGADTQYF
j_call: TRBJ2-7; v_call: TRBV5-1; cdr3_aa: CASSLEGEGRYEQYF
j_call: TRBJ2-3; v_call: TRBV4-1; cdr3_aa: CASSQGGNSGGVSQYF
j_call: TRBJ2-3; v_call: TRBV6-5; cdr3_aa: CASSSNQLRVTQYF
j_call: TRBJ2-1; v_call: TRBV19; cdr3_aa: CASSSSGATIGIKNEQFF
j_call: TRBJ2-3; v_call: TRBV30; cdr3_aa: CACLLAGSTDTQYF
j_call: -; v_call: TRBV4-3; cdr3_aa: CASSPRQGHEQYF
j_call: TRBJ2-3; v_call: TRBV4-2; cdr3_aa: CASSLSSGASTDTQYF
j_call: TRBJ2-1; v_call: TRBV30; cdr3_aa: CAWSGLADEQFF
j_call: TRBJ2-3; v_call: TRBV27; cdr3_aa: CASLTQRGGEDTQYF
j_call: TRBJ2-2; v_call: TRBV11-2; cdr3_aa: CASSLVRQGRNTGELFF
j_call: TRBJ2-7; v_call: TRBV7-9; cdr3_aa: CASSYGRRDTYEQYF
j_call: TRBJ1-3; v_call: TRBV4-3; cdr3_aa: CASSLSGSGGNSGNTIYF
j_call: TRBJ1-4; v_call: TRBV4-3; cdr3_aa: CASSQGAPATNEKLFF
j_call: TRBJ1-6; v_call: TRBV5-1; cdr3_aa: CASSAGGAAYNSPLHF
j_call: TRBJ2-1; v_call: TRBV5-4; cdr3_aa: CASSLAGLADRNEQFF
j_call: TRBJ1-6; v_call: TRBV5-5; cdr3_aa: CASSFQGYNSPLHF
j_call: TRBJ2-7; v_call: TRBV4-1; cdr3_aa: CASSQVVTHEQYF
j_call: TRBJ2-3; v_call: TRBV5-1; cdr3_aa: CASSLPPGDTQYF
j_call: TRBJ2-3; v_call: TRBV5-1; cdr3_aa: CASSPGTATDTQYF
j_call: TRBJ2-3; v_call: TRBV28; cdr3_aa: CASSPYRGLDLTRRATDTQYF
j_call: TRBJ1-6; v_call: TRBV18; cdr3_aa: CASSPGQYNSPLHF
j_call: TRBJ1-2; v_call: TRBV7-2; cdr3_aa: CASSWGQGLYGYTF
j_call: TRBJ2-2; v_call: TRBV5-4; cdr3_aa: CASSIGLAGYTGELFF
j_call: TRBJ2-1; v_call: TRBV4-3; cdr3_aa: CASSQDLAGGTNEQFF
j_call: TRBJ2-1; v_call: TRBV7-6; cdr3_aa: CASSSGQGSSYNEQFF
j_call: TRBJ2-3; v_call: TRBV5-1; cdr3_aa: CASRSTPGTDTQYF
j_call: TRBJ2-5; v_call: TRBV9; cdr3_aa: CASSTDGYQETQYF
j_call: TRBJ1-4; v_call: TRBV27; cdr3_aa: CASSLSLLSDEKLFF
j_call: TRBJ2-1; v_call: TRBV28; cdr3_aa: CASSLRGEQFF
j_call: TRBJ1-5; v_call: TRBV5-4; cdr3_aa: CASSFDTNQPQHF
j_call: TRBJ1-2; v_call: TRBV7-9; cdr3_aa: CASSPPGGYGYTF
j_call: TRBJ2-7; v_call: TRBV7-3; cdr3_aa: CASSLTGDEQYF
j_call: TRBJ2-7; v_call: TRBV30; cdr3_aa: CAWGVENYEQYF
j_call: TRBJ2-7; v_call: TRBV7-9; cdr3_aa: CASSSPSGTGAGEQYF
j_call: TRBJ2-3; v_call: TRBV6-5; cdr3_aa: CASSYRGRGRADTQYF
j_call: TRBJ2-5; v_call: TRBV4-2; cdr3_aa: CASSHGTSGEPSQETQYF